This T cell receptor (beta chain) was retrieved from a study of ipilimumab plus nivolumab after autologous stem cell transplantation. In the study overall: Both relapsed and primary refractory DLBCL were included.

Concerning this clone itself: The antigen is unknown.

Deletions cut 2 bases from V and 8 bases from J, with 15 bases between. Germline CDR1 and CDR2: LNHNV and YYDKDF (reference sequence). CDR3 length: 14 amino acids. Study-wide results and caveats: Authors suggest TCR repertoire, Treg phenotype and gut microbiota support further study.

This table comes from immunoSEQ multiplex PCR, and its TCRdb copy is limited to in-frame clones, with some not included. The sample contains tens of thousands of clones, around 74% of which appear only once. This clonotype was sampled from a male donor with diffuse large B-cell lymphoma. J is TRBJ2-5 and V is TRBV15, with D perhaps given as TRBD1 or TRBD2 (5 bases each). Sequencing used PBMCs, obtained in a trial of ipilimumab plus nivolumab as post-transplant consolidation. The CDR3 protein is CATSRPGDGGTQYF. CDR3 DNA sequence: TGTGCCACCAGCAGACCCGGGGACGGCGGTACCCAGTACTTC.